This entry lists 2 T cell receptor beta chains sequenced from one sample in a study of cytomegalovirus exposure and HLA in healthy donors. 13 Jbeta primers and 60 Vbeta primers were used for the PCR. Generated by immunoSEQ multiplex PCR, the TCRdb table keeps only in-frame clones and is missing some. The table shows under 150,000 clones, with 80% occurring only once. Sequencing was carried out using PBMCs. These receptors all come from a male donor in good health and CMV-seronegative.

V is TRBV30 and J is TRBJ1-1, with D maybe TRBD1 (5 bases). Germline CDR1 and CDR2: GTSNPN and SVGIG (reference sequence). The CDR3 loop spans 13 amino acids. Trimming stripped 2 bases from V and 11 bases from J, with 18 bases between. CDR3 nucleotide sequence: TGTGCCTGGAGTCTATCCCCAGGGATGGGGGCTTTCTTT. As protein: CAWSLSPGMGAFF. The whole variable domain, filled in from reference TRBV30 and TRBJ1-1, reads SQTIHQWPATLVQPVGSPLSLECTVEGTSNPNLYWYRQAAGRGLQLLFYSVGIGQISSEVPQNLSASRPQDRQFILSSKKLLLSDSGFYLCAWSLSPGMGAFFGQGTRLTVV.

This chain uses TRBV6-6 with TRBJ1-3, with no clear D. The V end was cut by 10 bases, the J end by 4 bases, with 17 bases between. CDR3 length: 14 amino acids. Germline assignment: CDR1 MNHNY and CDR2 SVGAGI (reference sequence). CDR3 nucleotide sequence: TGTGCCAACACATTCAAGTTTGTGGGAAACACCATATATTTT. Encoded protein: CANTFKFVGNTIYF.